Listed below are T cell receptor beta chains from one sample, sequenced in a study of T-cell memory formation after mild COVID-19. TCRdb reprocessed the 5' RACE reads with MiXCR, giving one entry per CDR3 protein. The sample holds around 320,000 distinct CDR3 sequences, around an eighth seen once. The sequencing sample was made of PBMCs or a T cell subset sorted from them (not recorded which). These TCRs come from a man younger than 35 who had mild COVID-19 (a few samples of this study predate the infection). Cell type and time point are not known. Both conserved end residues are part of each CDR3. A D gene is named only where the DNA matches it firmly. Where a row states a size, it is once, few, many or the class of an expanded clone; other rows omit it.

clone size: NA
D gene: NA
V gene: TRBV29-1
J gene: TRBJ2-1
CDR3 DNA: TGCAGCGCAAGGGGGGGCGAAGGTCACTACAATGAGCAGTTCTTC
CDR3 protein: CSARGGEGHYNEQFF

clone size: many
D gene: TRBD1
V gene: TRBV6-5
J gene: TRBJ2-7
CDR3 DNA: TGTGCCAGCAGTTACGGTTTCAGGGCAGGGGGATCCTACGAGCAGTACTTC
CDR3 protein: CASSYGFRAGGSYEQYF

clone size: NA
D gene: TRBD2
V gene: TRBV20-1
J gene: TRBJ2-7
CDR3 DNA: TGCAGTGCTAGAGAGACTAGCAGATCCTACGAGCAGTACTTC
CDR3 protein: CSARETSRSYEQYF

clone size: NA
D gene: TRBD1
V gene: TRBV6-6
J gene: TRBJ1-2
CDR3 DNA: TGTGCCAGCAGCTTAAGAAAATCCAGGGGGCTCCTCGATGGCTACACCTTC
CDR3 protein: CASSLRKSRGLLDGYTF

clone size: NA
D gene: TRBD1
V gene: TRBV20-1
J gene: TRBJ1-2
CDR3 DNA: TGCAGTGCTAGAGATTGGGGACAGGACTATGGCTACACCTTC
CDR3 protein: CSARDWGQDYGYTF

clone size: few
D gene: TRBD2
V gene: TRBV12-3/TRBV12-4
J gene: TRBJ2-1
CDR3 DNA: TGTGCCAGCAGTTTTAGACTAGCGCATGAGCAGTTCTTC
CDR3 protein: CASSFRLAHEQFF

clone size: many
D gene: TRBD2
V gene: TRBV7-3
J gene: TRBJ2-3
CDR3 DNA: TGTGCCAGCTCCAAAGGGCCCAGCGGGGGGGCAGATACGCAGTATTTT
CDR3 protein: CASSKGPSGGADTQYF

clone size: many
D gene: NA
V gene: TRBV5-1
J gene: TRBJ1-1
CDR3 DNA: TGTGCCAGCAGCTTAGTAGGGGGTGGAACTGAAGCTTTCTTT
CDR3 protein: CASSLVGGGTEAFF

clone size: few
D gene: TRBD2
V gene: TRBV15
J gene: TRBJ2-4
CDR3 DNA: TGTGCCACCAGCAGACCGCTGGGAGGGTTAGCCAAAAACATTCAGTACTTC
CDR3 protein: CATSRPLGGLAKNIQYF

clone size: NA
D gene: TRBD2
V gene: TRBV5-4
J gene: TRBJ2-1
CDR3 DNA: TGTGCCAGCCGCATTGGGACTAGCGATAGCTCCTACAATGAGCAGTTCTTC
CDR3 protein: CASRIGTSDSSYNEQFF

clone size: NA
D gene: NA
V gene: TRBV6-5
J gene: TRBJ1-4
CDR3 DNA: TGTGCCAGCAGTTACTCGACGAATGAAAAACTGTTTTTT
CDR3 protein: CASSYSTNEKLFF

clone size: NA
D gene: NA
V gene: TRBV19
J gene: TRBJ1-5
CDR3 DNA: TGTGCCAGTAGTCGACAGGTCGATCAGCCCCAGCATTTT
CDR3 protein: CASSRQVDQPQHF

clone size: few
D gene: NA
V gene: TRBV28
J gene: TRBJ1-1
CDR3 DNA: TGTGCCAGCATGACAAGGAACACTGAAGCTTTCTTT
CDR3 protein: CASMTRNTEAFF

clone size: few
D gene: TRBD2
V gene: TRBV4-2
J gene: TRBJ2-1
CDR3 DNA: TGTGCCAGCAGCTTAGCGGGGGGGGATACAGATGAGCAGTTCTTC
CDR3 protein: CASSLAGGDTDEQFF

clone size: NA
D gene: NA
V gene: TRBV12-3/TRBV12-4
J gene: TRBJ1-6
CDR3 DNA: TGTGCCAGCAGTTTAGCGCATCGGTCTGTTTCACCCCTCCACTTT
CDR3 protein: CASSLAHRSVSPLHF

clone size: few
D gene: NA
V gene: TRBV2
J gene: TRBJ1-1
CDR3 DNA: TGTGCCAGCAGTGATTTGGGGCGGGACACTGAAGCTTTCTTT
CDR3 protein: CASSDLGRDTEAFF

clone size: many
D gene: TRBD1
V gene: TRBV24-1
J gene: TRBJ2-3
CDR3 DNA: TGTGCCACCAGTGATTCCCAGGGGGCCAGAGATACGCAGTATTTT
CDR3 protein: CATSDSQGARDTQYF

clone size: NA
D gene: NA
V gene: TRBV20-1
J gene: TRBJ1-6
CDR3 DNA: TGCAGCCGCGGAGGGACAAATAATTCACCCCTCCACTTT
CDR3 protein: CSRGGTNNSPLHF

clone size: few
D gene: TRBD1
V gene: TRBV10-2
J gene: TRBJ1-1
CDR3 DNA: TGCGCCAGCAGGCAGGACAGGGGAAACACTGAAGCTTTCTTT
CDR3 protein: CASRQDRGNTEAFF

clone size: few
D gene: NA
V gene: TRBV20-1
J gene: TRBJ1-5
CDR3 DNA: TGCAGTGCTAGTACCGGGGTCACCCAGCATTTT
CDR3 protein: CSASTGVTQHF

clone size: few
D gene: NA
V gene: TRBV4-1
J gene: TRBJ2-5
CDR3 DNA: TGCGCCAGCAGCCAAGGGGGACTCAAAGAGACCCAGTACTTC
CDR3 protein: CASSQGGLKETQYF

clone size: few
D gene: NA
V gene: TRBV7-3
J gene: TRBJ1-5
CDR3 DNA: TGTGCCAGCAGCCCCGATCCCAATCAGCCCCAGCATTTT
CDR3 protein: CASSPDPNQPQHF

clone size: few
D gene: TRBD1
V gene: TRBV5-5
J gene: TRBJ2-1
CDR3 DNA: TGTGCCAGCAGCATGAGGACAGGGGATGTTAGTGCGTACAATGAGCAGTTCTTC
CDR3 protein: CASSMRTGDVSAYNEQFF

clone size: many
D gene: NA
V gene: TRBV4-1
J gene: TRBJ2-3
CDR3 DNA: TGCGCCAGCAGCCAGAACGTAGCCACAGATACGCAGTATTTT
CDR3 protein: CASSQNVATDTQYF

clone size: NA
D gene: TRBD2
V gene: TRBV28
J gene: TRBJ2-3
CDR3 DNA: TGTGCCAGCAGGGGGACTAGCGGGGGTAGCACAGATACGCAGTATTTT
CDR3 protein: CASRGTSGGSTDTQYF

clone size: few
D gene: TRBD1
V gene: TRBV20-1
J gene: TRBJ2-2
CDR3 DNA: TGCAGTGCTTACTCGGACAGGGGGCGTCCACACACCGGGGAGCTGTTTTTT
CDR3 protein: CSAYSDRGRPHTGELFF

clone size: few
D gene: TRBD2
V gene: TRBV5-6
J gene: TRBJ2-6
CDR3 DNA: TGTGCCAGCAGCTCCATACTACTAGCGGGGGACGGGGCCAACGTCCTGACTTTC
CDR3 protein: CASSSILLAGDGANVLTF

clone size: NA
D gene: TRBD1
V gene: TRBV24-1
J gene: TRBJ1-6
CDR3 DNA: TGTGCCACCAGTGACGGACAGGGGACAGCACCCCTCCACTTT
CDR3 protein: CATSDGQGTAPLHF

clone size: NA
D gene: NA
V gene: TRBV5-1
J gene: TRBJ2-3
CDR3 DNA: TGCGCCAGCAGCTTGACAGTCCCCTTAGGCGGTACGCAGTATTTT
CDR3 protein: CASSLTVPLGGTQYF

clone size: few
D gene: TRBD1
V gene: TRBV7-2
J gene: TRBJ1-2
CDR3 DNA: TGTGCCAGCAGCCTACAACAGGGGGACTATGGCTACACCTTC
CDR3 protein: CASSLQQGDYGYTF

clone size: many
D gene: TRBD2
V gene: TRBV5-1
J gene: TRBJ2-3
CDR3 DNA: TGCGCCAGCAGCTTGGCGGCTCTAGCGGGGGGCGAGACGCAGTATTTT
CDR3 protein: CASSLAALAGGETQYF

clone size: few
D gene: NA
V gene: TRBV12-3/TRBV12-4
J gene: TRBJ2-1
CDR3 DNA: TGTGCCAGCAGTCCCCTGGCCTCCTACAATGAGCAGTTCTTC
CDR3 protein: CASSPLASYNEQFF

clone size: few
D gene: TRBD1
V gene: TRBV3-1
J gene: TRBJ2-4
CDR3 DNA: TGTGCCAGCAGCCAGCCCGCGAACCGACAGGGACGGCACATTCAGTACTTC
CDR3 protein: CASSQPANRQGRHIQYF

clone size: few
D gene: NA
V gene: TRBV20-1
J gene: TRBJ2-6
CDR3 DNA: TGCAGTGCTAGATCGGCAGGGTTATTCCTAAGCGGGGCCAACGTCCTGACTTTC
CDR3 protein: CSARSAGLFLSGANVLTF

clone size: few
D gene: TRBD2
V gene: TRBV10-3
J gene: TRBJ2-5
CDR3 DNA: TGTGCCACCAGACCGCTAGCGGGGCAAGAGACCCAGTACTTC
CDR3 protein: CATRPLAGQETQYF

clone size: NA
D gene: NA
V gene: TRBV11-1
J gene: TRBJ2-4
CDR3 DNA: TGTGCCAGCAGCTTAGCGCGTGACATTCAGTACTTC
CDR3 protein: CASSLARDIQYF

clone size: NA
D gene: NA
V gene: TRBV20-1
J gene: TRBJ2-7
CDR3 DNA: TGCAGTGCTAGGGGTCAGAGTAGCTCCTACGAGCAGTACTTC
CDR3 protein: CSARGQSSSYEQYF

clone size: NA
D gene: NA
V gene: TRBV16
J gene: TRBJ2-1
CDR3 DNA: TGTGCCAGCAGCCAATTTCAGCAGCAGTTCTTC
CDR3 protein: CASSQFQQQFF

clone size: many
D gene: TRBD2
V gene: TRBV6-2/TRBV6-3
J gene: TRBJ2-1
CDR3 DNA: TGTGCCAGCAGTTTCCCTAACCTCGTACTAGCGAACAATGAGCAGTTCTTC
CDR3 protein: CASSFPNLVLANNEQFF

clone size: few
D gene: TRBD2
V gene: TRBV4-3
J gene: TRBJ2-3
CDR3 DNA: TGCGCCAGCAGCCAAGAGTTAACTAGCGGGGGGGGAGATACGCAGTATTTT
CDR3 protein: CASSQELTSGGGDTQYF

clone size: many
D gene: NA
V gene: TRBV7-6
J gene: TRBJ1-1
CDR3 DNA: TGTGCCAGCAGCTTAGACGCCTCGGGGGACACTGAAGCTTTCTTT
CDR3 protein: CASSLDASGDTEAFF

clone size: NA
D gene: NA
V gene: TRBV25-1
J gene: TRBJ2-2
CDR3 DNA: TGTGCCAGCAGTGTACCGGGACGGGGGTTTGGGGAGCTGTTTTTT
CDR3 protein: CASSVPGRGFGELFF

clone size: NA
D gene: TRBD1
V gene: TRBV7-6
J gene: TRBJ2-7
CDR3 DNA: TGTGCCAGCAGCTTATGGACAGGGAGGACACCCTACGAGCAGTACTTC
CDR3 protein: CASSLWTGRTPYEQYF

clone size: NA
D gene: NA
V gene: TRBV20-1
J gene: TRBJ2-3
CDR3 DNA: TGCAGTGCGCTTTCACTAGGAACTAGCACAGATACGCAGTATTTT
CDR3 protein: CSALSLGTSTDTQYF

clone size: few
D gene: NA
V gene: TRBV24-1
J gene: TRBJ1-4
CDR3 DNA: TGTGCCACCAGTGATCGTGGGGAAAAACTGTTTTTT
CDR3 protein: CATSDRGEKLFF

clone size: few
D gene: TRBD1
V gene: TRBV5-1
J gene: TRBJ1-1
CDR3 DNA: TGCGCCAGCAGCCAGAGGGACAGGACGCGCACTGAAGCTTTCTTT
CDR3 protein: CASSQRDRTRTEAFF

clone size: few
D gene: NA
V gene: TRBV11-2
J gene: TRBJ2-1
CDR3 DNA: TGTGCCAGCACCCAAGGGGTTAGCGTAACCTACAATGAGCAGTTCTTC
CDR3 protein: CASTQGVSVTYNEQFF

clone size: many
D gene: NA
V gene: TRBV11-2
J gene: TRBJ2-3
CDR3 DNA: TGTGCCAGCAGCTTCTGGATGAACGAGGGCGGAGAACCGCAGTATTTT
CDR3 protein: CASSFWMNEGGEPQYF

clone size: NA
D gene: NA
V gene: TRBV9
J gene: TRBJ2-3
CDR3 DNA: TGTGCCAGCAGCGTAGTCGCGGGGCCGCAGTATTTT
CDR3 protein: CASSVVAGPQYF

clone size: NA
D gene: NA
V gene: TRBV28
J gene: TRBJ1-2
CDR3 DNA: TGTGCCAGCACTGTAAACCAGGGGTATGGCTACACCTTC
CDR3 protein: CASTVNQGYGYTF

clone size: many
D gene: NA
V gene: TRBV20-1
J gene: TRBJ1-2
CDR3 DNA: TGCAGTGCTGGTAAAAGGGACTATGGCTACACCTTC
CDR3 protein: CSAGKRDYGYTF

clone size: few
D gene: TRBD1
V gene: TRBV4-1
J gene: TRBJ2-1
CDR3 DNA: TGCGCCAGCAGATACAGGGGGCGCACAGGAGAGCAGTTCTTC
CDR3 protein: CASRYRGRTGEQFF